A single sample gave rise to the 2 T cell receptor beta chains below, sequenced in a study of identical twins. TCRdb itself ran the 5' RACE reads through MiXCR, one entry per CDR3 protein. The table includes some 560,000 distinct CDR3 sequences, around a tenth detected once. These data were also reused for a study on yellow fever vaccine responses in identical twins.

The specimen sequenced was PBMCs. These receptors originate from a young woman in good health.

The V and J genes are TRBV28 and TRBJ2-7; no clear D gene. Trimming took off 7 bases at V and 3 bases at J, with 16 bases between the two ends. Germline V gene lookup returns CDR1 MDHEN and CDR2 SYDVKM. This CDR3 region has 14 residues. The CDR3 loop is CASNGPTSIYEQYF. CDR3 nucleotide sequence: TGTGCCAGCAATGGCCCTACTTCTATCTACGAGCAGTACTTC.

In its sample, this clonotype was seen a few times. The CDR3 DNA reads TGCAGCGTTGAAGACGGGTGGGGGGCGCAGAACACTGAAGCTTTCTTT. It specifies CSVEDGWGAQNTEAFF. V is TRBV29-1 and J is TRBJ1-1, with D possibly being TRBD1 (6 bases). The CDR3 contains 16 residues. Trimming removed 0 bases from V and 1 base from J, with 15 bases in between. Germline CDR1 is SQVTM and CDR2 is ANQGSEA.